This T cell receptor beta chain was retrieved from a study of T-cell reconstitution after alpha-beta-depleted transplantation in children. CDR1 and CDR2 (germline): DFQATT, SNEGSKA (reference sequence). V lost 2 bases and J 8 bases, leaving 15 bases between the germline ends. This CDR3 is 14 amino acids long. It was with unique molecular identifiers that the TCRbeta library was prepared. One entry per CDR3 protein results from TCRdb running MiXCR on the PCR reads. Among some 290,000 distinct CDR3 sequences listed, roughly 9.5% were seen once. The material sequenced was PBMCs from the stem cell graft donor, taken from the stem cell graft. This sequence originates from a human donor who donated a stem cell graft to a child with SCID. This chain connects TRBV20-1 to TRBJ1-4; D is perhaps TRBD1 (5 bases). This CDR3 is CSARSGTGGEKLFF. The CDR3 region has the DNA TGCAGTGCTAGATCTGGGACCGGGGGGGAAAAACTGTTTTTT.